This TCR beta chain originates from a study of shared clonotypes between healthy human individuals. This clone was seen a few times. Using immunoSEQ multiplex PCR, the repertoire was profiled, and TCRdb retains in-frame clones only, with some absent. In the table there are about 600,000 clones, around 97% of which are singletons. The sequenced sample consisted of naive CD4+ T cells sorted from blood. The subset here: CD45RA+ positively selected. The clonotype comes from a woman in her twenties or thirties in good health.

Here the CDR3 DNA reads TGTGCCAGCAGTGCACAGGGGAACACTGAAGCTTTCTTT. Its protein is CASSAQGNTEAFF. This chain joins TRBV6-4 and TRBJ1-1; a weak D match, TRBD1 (6 bases). Germline V gene sequence: CDR1 MRHNA, CDR2 SNTAGT. The V end was cut by 4 bases, the J end by 1 base, with 7 bases between. CDR3 length equals 13 residues.